These 4 T cell receptor beta chains originate from one sample sequenced in a study of blood T cell repertoires in COVID-19. Assay used: immunoSEQ multiplex PCR; TCRdb lists only in-frame clones, some missing. The table lists 180,000 or so clones, about 89% of them singletons. The sequencing input was peripheral blood. The receptors here all came from a man between 65 and 85 years old with acute or convalescent COVID-19.

This clone was observed a single time. This chain connects TRBV7-3 to TRBJ2-6; D gene uncertain. This CDR3 comprises 12 residues. Trimming took off 7 bases at V and 1 base at J, with 2 bases between the two ends. The germline V gene has CDR1 SGHTA and CDR2 FQGTGA. The CDR3 is CASTSGANVLTF. CDR3 bases: TGTGCCAGCACTTCTGGGGCCAACGTCCTGACTTTC.

The chain is built from TRBV7-2 and TRBJ1-3; 8 bases map to TRBD1. The ends lost 2 bases at V and 1 base at J; junction bases unmatched: 4. The CDR3 loop spans 16 amino acids. Germline values: CDR1 SGHTA, CDR2 FQGNSA. CDR3 residues: CASSLQGARSGNTIYF. The CDR3 DNA is TGTGCCAGCAGCTTACAGGGGGCAAGGTCTGGAAACACCATATATTTT.

The genes are TRBV10-2 and TRBJ2-5; 9 bases map to TRBD2. Germline CDR1 WSHSY, CDR2 SAAADI. V was pared by 2 bases and J by 1 base, with 5 bases of the junction left unmatched. The CDR3 consists of 16 residues. CDR3 residues: CASSERRTSAQETQYF. For the CDR3, the DNA is TGCGCCAGCAGTGAGAGGAGGACTAGCGCCCAAGAGACCCAGTACTTC.

V is TRBV5-1 and J is TRBJ1-2, with TRBD1 matching 8 bases. The V gene's germline CDR1 is SGHRS and CDR2 YFSETQ. Unmatched junction bases numbered 8, after V lost 0 bases and J lost 7 bases. CDR3 size: 15 residues. The CDR3 here is CASSLAEDRAAGYTF. As DNA, the CDR3 is TGCGCCAGCAGCTTGGCAGAGGACAGGGCGGCTGGCTACACCTTC. The full variable domain, with the rest looked up from reference TRBV5-1 and TRBJ1-2, is KAGVTQTPRYLIKTRGQQVTLSCSPISGHRSVSWYQQTPGQGLQFLFEYFSETQRNKGNFPGRFSGRQFSNSRSEMNVSTLELGDSALYLCASSLAEDRAAGYTFGSGTRLTVV.